This section outlines one T cell receptor beta chain sequence together with its context. Its antigen is unknown. This specimen belongs to a study of glioma-infiltrating T cells after dendritic cell vaccination. Looking at the study overall: Patients received three intradermal dendritic cell vaccine injections at biweekly intervals. Study-wide findings and caveats: Longer survival after dendritic cell vaccination followed higher pretreatment TIL content. Higher TCR clonality did not directly relate to longer survival.

Profiled with immunoSEQ multiplex PCR; TCRdb holds only in-frame clones, not every one. The sample yields some 38,000 clones, just under 85% seen once. Here the sequenced sample was blood, taken before dendritic cell vaccination. This clonotype originated in a human donor with glioblastoma.

CDR3 sequence reads: CASSLSGGAYEQYF. In nucleotides, the CDR3 is TGTGCCAGCAGCCTTAGCGGGGGGGCCTACGAGCAGTACTTC. The V gene is TRBV7-2, the J gene TRBJ2-7; TRBD2 matches at 11 bases. The CDR3 contains 14 residues. CDR1 is SGHTA and CDR2 is FQGNSA in the germline V gene. The junction had 2 bases not matched to a gene; V was cut back by 5 bases and J by 2 bases.